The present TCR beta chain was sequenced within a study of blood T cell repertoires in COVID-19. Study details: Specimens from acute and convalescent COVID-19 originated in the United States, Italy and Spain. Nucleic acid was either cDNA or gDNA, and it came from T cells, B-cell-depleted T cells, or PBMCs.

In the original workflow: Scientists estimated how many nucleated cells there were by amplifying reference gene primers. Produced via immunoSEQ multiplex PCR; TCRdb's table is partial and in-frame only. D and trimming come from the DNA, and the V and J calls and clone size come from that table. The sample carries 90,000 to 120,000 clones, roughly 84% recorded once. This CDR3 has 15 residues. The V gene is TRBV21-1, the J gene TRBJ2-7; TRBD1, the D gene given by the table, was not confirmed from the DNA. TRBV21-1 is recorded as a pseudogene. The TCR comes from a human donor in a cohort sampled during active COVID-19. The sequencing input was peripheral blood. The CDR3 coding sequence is TGTGCCAGCAGCACGCCGGGACAGGGGGGTTCCGAGCAGTACGTC. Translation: CASSTPGQGGSEQYV.